This TCR beta chain is drawn from a study of CD8+CD57+ T cells in acquired aplastic anemia. Genomic DNA acted as the template from which TCR beta VDJ combination and CDR3 sequence profiling were carried out. MiXCR, run by TCRdb on the reads, gives a single entry per CDR3 protein. The sample holds roughly 160,000 distinct CDR3 sequences, just under 65% seen once. The material sequenced was sorted CD4+, CD8+, or CD8+CD57+ T cells (not recorded which) from PBMCs. The TCR sequence derives from a human donor in good health.

CDR3 in DNA: TGTGCCAGCAGTCGTTTAGCGGGGGCCTACGAGCAGTACTTC. This sequence encodes CASSRLAGAYEQYF. This chain connects TRBV12-3 or TRBV12-4 to TRBJ2-7; 9 nucleotides agree with TRBD2. V was clipped by 5 bases and J by 2 bases; unmatched bases: 4. This CDR3 has 14 residues.